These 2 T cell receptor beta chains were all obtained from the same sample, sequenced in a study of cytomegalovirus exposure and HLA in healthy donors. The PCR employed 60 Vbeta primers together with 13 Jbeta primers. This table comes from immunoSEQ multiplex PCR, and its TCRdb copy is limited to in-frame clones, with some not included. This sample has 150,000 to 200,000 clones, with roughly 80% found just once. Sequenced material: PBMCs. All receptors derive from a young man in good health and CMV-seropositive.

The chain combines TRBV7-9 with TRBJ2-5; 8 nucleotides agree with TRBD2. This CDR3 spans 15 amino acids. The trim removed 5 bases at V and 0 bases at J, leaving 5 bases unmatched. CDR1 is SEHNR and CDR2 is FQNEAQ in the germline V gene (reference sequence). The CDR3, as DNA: TGTGCCAGCAGCACCTATAGCGGGAACCAAGAGACCCAGTACTTC. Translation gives CASSTYSGNQETQYF.

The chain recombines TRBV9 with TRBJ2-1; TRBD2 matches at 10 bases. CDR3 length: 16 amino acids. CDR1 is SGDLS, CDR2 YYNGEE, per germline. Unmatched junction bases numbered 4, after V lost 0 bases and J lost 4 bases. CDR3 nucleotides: TGTGCCAGCAGCGTAGTAAGCGGGAGGGCATACAATGAGCAGTTCTTC. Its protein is CASSVVSGRAYNEQFF.